These 16 T cell receptor beta chains came from one sample sequenced in a study of blood T cell repertoires in COVID-19. Some clones are missing from TCRdb's copy, which holds only in-frame ones; the method was immunoSEQ multiplex PCR. The sample lists some 220,000 clones; around 83% were seen once. What was sequenced was peripheral blood. These receptors originate from a woman aged 65 to 85 with COVID-19, enrolled during active disease.

J is TRBJ1-6 and V is TRBV6-1; TRBD1 might be the D (5 bases). Germline V gene data show CDR1 as MNHNS and CDR2 as SASEGT. The CDR3 spans 14 residues. V lost 2 bases, J lost 8 bases, and 10 bases lay in between. The CDR3 protein is CASSEQGGDSPLHF. The CDR3, as DNA: TGTGCCAGCAGTGAACAGGGCGGGGATTCACCCCTCCACTTT.

This chain connects TRBV9 to TRBJ2-2, with TRBD2 identical over 11 bases. In germline, CDR1 is SGDLS, CDR2 YYNGEE. J was trimmed by 5 bases and V by 5 bases; bases with no gene match: 5. This CDR3 contains 15 residues. The CDR3 nucleotides are TGTGCCAGCAGACCGACTAGCGGGATAACCGGGGAGCTGTTTTTT. It codes for CASRPTSGITGELFF.

The sample holds one count of this clone. The V call is TRBV3-1 (or the pseudogene TRBV3-2), the J call TRBJ2-2; 11 bases agree with TRBD2. The CDR3 extends over 18 amino acids. The V gene's germline CDR1 is LGHDT and CDR2 YNNKEL (reference sequence). V was clipped by 6 bases and J by 6 bases; unmatched bases: 15. The CDR3 spells CASRVTRTLAGEAGELFF. DNA for the CDR3: TGTGCCAGCAGGGTCACGAGAACACTAGCGGGAGAGGCCGGGGAGCTGTTTTTT.

This clone was found a few times. V and J are TRBV19 and TRBJ1-6; 8 nucleotides line up with TRBD1. CDR3 length equals 17 residues. The germline CDR1 and CDR2 sequences are LNHDA and SQIVND (reference sequence). Trimming removed 1 base from V and 7 bases from J; junction bases left unmatched: 9. Here the CDR3 reads CASSIAPGGNKNSPLHF. As DNA, the CDR3 is TGTGCCAGTAGTATAGCCCCAGGGGGCAATAAGAATTCACCCCTCCACTTT.

This clone was seen only a few times. V is TRBV28 and J is TRBJ1-6; no definite D call. V lost 3 bases and J 6 bases, leaving 3 bases between the germline ends. The CDR3 contains 12 residues. The V gene's germline CDR1 is MDHEN and CDR2 SYDVKM. The CDR3 region has the DNA TGTGCCAGCAGTTTTAGTAATTCACCCCTCCACTTT. Translating it yields CASSFSNSPLHF.

J is TRBJ1-6 and V is TRBV7-2; TRBD1 might be the D (5 bases). The CDR3 runs to 16 residues. Trimming pared 3 bases from V and 9 bases from J, leaving 18 bases between. Germline V gene sequence: CDR1 SGHTA, CDR2 FQGNSA. CDR3 region: CASSLEGLLPSSPLHF. The DNA of the CDR3 is TGTGCCAGCAGCTTGGAGGGACTTCTGCCCAGTTCACCCCTCCACTTT.

The rearrangement joins TRBV5-1 to TRBJ2-3, with a weak D call TRBD1 (5 bases). V shed 1 base and J shed 2 bases, with 8 bases lying between them. CDR3 length equals 14 residues. Germline CDR1 SGHRS, CDR2 YFSETQ. In DNA form, the CDR3 reads TGCGCCAGCAGCTTGAAGACAGACACAGATACGCAGTATTTT. Translating it yields CASSLKTDTDTQYF.

The chain employs TRBV6-2 or TRBV6-3 and TRBJ1-5; D gene uncertain. Trimming pared 2 bases from V and 2 bases from J, leaving 16 bases between. CDR3 length: 17 amino acids. CDR1 is MNHEY, CDR2 SVGEGT, per germline. CDR3 in amino acids: CASSYPEFQSGNQPQHF. In DNA form, the CDR3 reads TGTGCCAGCAGTTACCCGGAGTTCCAAAGTGGCAATCAGCCCCAGCATTTT.

The rearrangement uses TRBV19 and TRBJ1-4; D perhaps matches TRBD1 (5 bases). CDR1 and CDR2 from the germline V gene are LNHDA and SQIVND (reference sequence). This CDR3 spans 13 amino acids. V gave up 10 bases and J gave up 4 bases, with 13 bases separating them. DNA of the CDR3: TGTGCCACTCGACCGACAGTTAATGAAAAACTGTTTTTT. Encoded protein: CATRPTVNEKLFF.

This clone was recorded a few times. This chain uses TRBV6-5 with TRBJ2-1; 12 nucleotides line up with TRBD2. This CDR3 has 14 amino acids. Per germline, CDR1 MNHEY and CDR2 SVGAGI. J lost 15 bases, V lost 6 bases, and 12 bases had no gene match. CDR3 protein: CASRLAGGTGNPFF. The CDR3, as DNA: TGTGCCAGCAGACTAGCGGGGGGTACCGGTAACCCGTTCTTC.

The chain uses TRBV24-1 and TRBJ2-3, with 7 bases identical to TRBD1. Germline V CDR1 and CDR2: KGHDR, SFDVKD. The CDR3 contains 16 residues. V dropped 8 bases and J dropped 6; count of bases not matched to a gene: 16. The DNA for the CDR3 is TGTGCCACCACCGAAGGGGGCGTGGGGGTTGTGGATACGCAGTATTTT. As protein: CATTEGGVGVVDTQYF.

The chain couples TRBV12-3 or TRBV12-4 to TRBJ1-6; D is ambiguous. V dropped 6 bases and J dropped 6 bases, with 6 bases sitting between them. CDR3 size: 12 residues. Written as DNA, the CDR3 is TGTGCCAGCAGACAGCTTAATTCACCCCTCCACTTT. Its translation: CASRQLNSPLHF.

This clone was seen ten or more times. The chain recombines TRBV6-6 with TRBJ2-3; D unclear. Per the germline V gene, CDR1 is MNHNY and CDR2 is SVGAGI (reference sequence). Trimming pared 0 bases from V and 1 base from J, leaving 8 bases between. The CDR3 spans 15 residues. CDR3 DNA: TGTGCCAGCAGTTACTCACAAAGCGGCACAGATACGCAGTATTTT. Protein: CASSYSQSGTDTQYF.

On this clone itself: Other DNA sequences from this sample encode an identical CDR3 as well. The gene calls are TRBV7-3 and TRBJ2-1, with D maybe TRBD2 (6 bases). CDR3 length: 13 residues. Trimming cost V 5 bases and J 7 bases, with 12 bases left between them. Germline V gene data show CDR1 as SGHTA and CDR2 as FQGTGA. CDR3 sequence reads: CASSLARGNEQFF. For the CDR3, the DNA is TGTGCCAGCAGCCTAGCGAGGGGAAATGAGCAGTTCTTC.

Note on this clone: At one boundary the junction diverges from the germline segment, which might be a read error. The V call is TRBV30, the J call TRBJ1-4; D unclear. The CDR3 spans 11 residues. The germline CDR1 and CDR2 sequences are GTSNPN and SVGIG (reference sequence). This CDR3 reads CAWSPKEKLFF. In nucleotides, the CDR3 is TGTGCCTGGAGTCCTAAGGAAAAACTGTTTTTT.

The chain joins TRBV27 to TRBJ2-4; the D is unclear. The germline gives CDR1 MNHEY, CDR2 SMNVEV (reference sequence). This CDR3 is built from 17 residues. V shed 5 bases and J shed 6 bases, with 23 bases lying between them. The CDR3 here is CASSPSRGRSITNIQYF. CDR3 DNA: TGTGCCAGCAGTCCGTCTAGAGGCAGATCGATTACAAACATTCAGTACTTC.